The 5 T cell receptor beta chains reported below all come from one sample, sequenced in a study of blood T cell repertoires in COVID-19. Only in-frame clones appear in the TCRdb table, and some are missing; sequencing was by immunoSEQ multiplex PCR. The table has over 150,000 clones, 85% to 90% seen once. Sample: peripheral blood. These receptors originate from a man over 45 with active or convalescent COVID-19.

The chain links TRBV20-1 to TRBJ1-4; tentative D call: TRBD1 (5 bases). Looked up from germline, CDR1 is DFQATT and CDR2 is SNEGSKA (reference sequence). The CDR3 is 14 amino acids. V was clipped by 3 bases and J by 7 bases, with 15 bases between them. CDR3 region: CSASSARGSEKLFF. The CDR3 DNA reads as TGCAGTGCTAGTTCGGCTAGGGGTAGTGAAAAACTGTTTTTT.

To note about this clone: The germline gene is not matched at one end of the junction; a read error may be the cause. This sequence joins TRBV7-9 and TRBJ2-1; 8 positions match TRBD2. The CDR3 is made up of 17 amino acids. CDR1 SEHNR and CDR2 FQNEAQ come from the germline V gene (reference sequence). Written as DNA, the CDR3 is TGTGCCAGCAGTTTAGCTCGTGGACTAGCTTCCTACAATGAGCAGTTCTTC. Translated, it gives CASSLARGLASYNEQFF.

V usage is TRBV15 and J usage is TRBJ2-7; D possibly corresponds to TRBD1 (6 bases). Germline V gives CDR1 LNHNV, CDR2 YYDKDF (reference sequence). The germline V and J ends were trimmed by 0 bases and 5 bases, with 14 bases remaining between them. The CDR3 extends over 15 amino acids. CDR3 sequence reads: CATSRDPQGFHEQYF. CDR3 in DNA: TGTGCCACCAGCAGAGATCCCCAGGGGTTCCACGAGCAGTACTTC.

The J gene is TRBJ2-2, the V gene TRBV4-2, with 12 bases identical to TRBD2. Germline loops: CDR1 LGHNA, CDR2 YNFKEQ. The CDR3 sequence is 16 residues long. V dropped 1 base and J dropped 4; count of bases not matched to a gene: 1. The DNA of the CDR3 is TGTGCCAGCAGCCAAGTGACTAGCGGGAGCACCGGGGAGCTGTTTTTT. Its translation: CASSQVTSGSTGELFF.

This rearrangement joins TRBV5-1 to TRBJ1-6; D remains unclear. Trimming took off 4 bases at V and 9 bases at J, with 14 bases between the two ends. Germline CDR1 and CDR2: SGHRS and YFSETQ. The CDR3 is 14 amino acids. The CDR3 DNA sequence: TGCGCCAGCAGCCCGGAGGTCTCGGCTTCACCCCTCCACTTT. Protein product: CASSPEVSASPLHF.